This T cell receptor (beta chain) was sequenced in a study of blood T cell repertoires in COVID-19 (dated by TCRdb to 2019 to 2021). Background for the entire study: Samples from collaborators originated in the United States, Italy and Spain and spanned both the acute and convalescent phases of COVID-19. The sample metadata nearly always contained a de-identified subject ID, COVID-19 status, age in years and sex. The material from the prospective study consisted of cDNA or gDNA derived from T cells, B-cell-depleted T cells, or PBMCs. Subjects who had been exposed to COVID-19, were actively infected with it, or had recovered from it provided the deeply sampled blood TCRbeta repertoires that made up the dataset. Samples came from the ongoing ImmuneRACE study (first 160 participants) plus 1,254 subjects from 6 global collaborators. HLA class I and class II types, where available, came from metadata supplied by the sample provider rather than from assay-based typing. The repertoires were released in a freely available public database meant as a resource for research on the immune response to SARS-CoV-2.

Samples from volunteer blood donors who had recovered from COVID-19 were contributed by a second Seattle source. Whole blood was collected in K2EDTA tubes by collaborating institutions according to the institutions' own protocols. For TCRbeta analysis, collaborators shipped samples as frozen whole blood, isolated PBMCs, or DNA extracted from either of those sample types. The table lists this clone with a count of one. Its target antigen remains unknown. No much larger clone exists at a distance of one base, and base qualities are not known. Results the study describes overall, beyond this receptor: The amount of clinical and demographic metadata varied by source and participant and was provided uncurated.

TCRbeta CDR3 regions were amplified from genomic DNA using the immunoSEQ Assay, a bias-controlled multiplex PCR. The published analysis was carried out like this. The number of nucleated cells in each sample was estimated by amplification of reference gene primers within the assay. To quantify the absolute abundance of each unique TCRbeta CDR3 rearrangement, sequence reads were collapsed and filtered. For each sample, productive Simpson clonality was calculated as the square root of Simpson's diversity index across productive rearrangements. TCRdb mirrors the immuneACCESS table, restricted to in-frame sequences. Some clones are absent from its copies; in checked studies, under half trace to an unresolved V gene, and the reason for the others is unknown. V, J and clone size reflect that table, while D and trimming were determined from the DNA. The sample has about 290,000 clones on record, roughly 89% of them singletons. 0.85% to 0.95% of the sample goes to the ten largest clones.

The receptor was derived from a woman in her thirties or forties who had recovered from COVID-19. Sequenced material: peripheral blood.

The CDR3 protein: CASSWAATPIQYF. The base sequence is TGTGCCAGCAGTTGGGCTGCGACCCCGATTCAGTACTTC. The chain employs TRBV28 and TRBJ2-4, with no D gene named confidently. Via the germline V gene, CDR1 is MDHEN and CDR2 SYDVKM. V lost 4 bases and J lost 10 bases; the stretch between them is 14 bases long. From its cysteine to its phenylalanine, the CDR3 spans 13 amino acids. Kept here is only the CDR3 DNA, which spans 39 bases and is read in frame from base 1. Full variable domain (CDR3 extended with the reference TRBV28 and TRBJ2-4 proteins): DVKVTQSSRYLVKRTGEKVFLECVQDMDHENMFWYRQDPGLGLRLIYFSYDVKMKEKGDIPEGYSVSREKKERFSLILESASTNQTSMYLCASSWAATPIQYFGAGTRLSVL.